The 4 T cell receptor beta chains reported below all come from one sample, sequenced in a study of T cell repertoires in cytomegalovirus infection. What these receptors recognize is not known. TCRdb fed the reads into MiXCR, producing one record per CDR3 protein. The sample carries about 770,000 distinct CDR3 sequences, around 29% recorded once. The sequenced sample was cultured CD8+ T cells from PBMCs, obtained from culture after CMV antigen stimulation. These receptors came from a human donor in good health (CMV status not recorded). Some clones in this sample may be carry-over from other donors' samples.

The rearrangement uses TRBV11-2 and TRBJ1-6; the D gene is possibly TRBD1 (5 bases). Trimming removed 1 base from V and 5 bases from J, with 12 bases in between. This CDR3 is 16 amino acids long. Germline CDR1 and CDR2: SGHAT and FQNNGV. Here the CDR3 DNA reads TGTGCCAGCAGCTTAGGACAGCTAGTAGATAATTCACCCCTCCACTTT. Residues: CASSLGQLVDNSPLHF.

Many counts were recorded for this clonotype. The V and J genes are TRBV6-8 and TRBJ2-3; D may be TRBD1 (6 bases). V lost 0 bases and J 0 bases, leaving 10 bases between the germline ends. The CDR3 covers 16 residues. Germline CDR1 and CDR2: MNHGY and SAAAGT. The CDR3 DNA sequence: TGTGCCAGCAGTTACTCTCTACAGGGCAGCACAGATACGCAGTATTTT. Amino acid sequence: CASSYSLQGSTDTQYF.

V gene TRBV7-3 combines with J gene TRBJ2-5; 11 nucleotides match TRBD2. The ends lost 6 bases at V and 5 bases at J; junction bases unmatched: 8. This CDR3 has 15 residues. Germline loops: CDR1 SGHTA, CDR2 FQGTGA. The CDR3 DNA reads as TGTGCCAGCAGTTATAGCGGGGGGGCCGTCGAGACCCAGTACTTC. It translates to CASSYSGGAVETQYF.

The chain employs TRBV6-1 and TRBJ2-3; D ambiguous. The CDR3 sequence is 16 residues long. Trimming cost V 10 bases and J 2 bases, with 22 bases left between them. Germline V gene lookup returns CDR1 MNHNS and CDR2 SASEGT. The CDR3 DNA sequence: TGTGCCATCAACCCGGCAAACCCCAAGGACACAGATACGCAGTATTTT. Translated, it gives CAINPANPKDTDTQYF.